The rows below give T cell receptor beta chains drawn from one sample of a study of blood T cell repertoires in COVID-19. Generated by immunoSEQ multiplex PCR, the TCRdb table keeps only in-frame clones and is missing some. The sample carries 87,000 or so clones, roughly 80% recorded once. The sample comprised peripheral blood. Source of these receptors: a woman older than 75 with active or convalescent COVID-19. Both conserved end residues are part of each CDR3.

v_gene: TRBV4-3
j_gene: TRBJ1-1
CDR3aa: CASSQDDQGTEAFF

v_gene: TRBV6-5
j_gene: TRBJ1-1
CDR3aa: CATTQGLNTEAFF

v_gene: TRBV12-3/TRBV12-4
j_gene: TRBJ1-4
CDR3aa: CASSFIGGELFF

v_gene: TRBV7-3
j_gene: TRBJ2-1
CDR3aa: CASSLFGTSSYNEQFF

v_gene: TRBV30
j_gene: TRBJ2-7
CDR3aa: CAWRGGPYEQYF

v_gene: TRBV7-9
j_gene: TRBJ1-4
CDR3aa: CASSGRQDNEKLFF

v_gene: TRBV7-2
j_gene: TRBJ2-3
CDR3aa: CASSLRLAGGLDTQYF

v_gene: TRBV28
j_gene: TRBJ1-1
CDR3aa: CASSSARYTEAFF

v_gene: TRBV4-2
j_gene: TRBJ1-2
CDR3aa: CASSQGQGASNGYTF

v_gene: TRBV3-1/TRBV3-2
j_gene: TRBJ2-3
CDR3aa: CASSRRVITDTQYF

v_gene: TRBV15
j_gene: TRBJ2-7
CDR3aa: CATSRDGGQYEQYF

v_gene: TRBV9
j_gene: TRBJ1-5
CDR3aa: CASSADSSNQPQHF

v_gene: TRBV3-1/TRBV3-2
j_gene: TRBJ2-1
CDR3aa: CASTGRGGHEQFF

v_gene: TRBV19
j_gene: TRBJ1-2
CDR3aa: CASPPSQVVGYGYTF

v_gene: TRBV6-2/TRBV6-3
j_gene: TRBJ2-1
CDR3aa: CASSYPSLGLAASYNEQFF

v_gene: TRBV5-1
j_gene: TRBJ2-5
CDR3aa: CASSLEGVQETQYF

v_gene: TRBV11-2
j_gene: TRBJ1-4
CDR3aa: CASSFGEPEKLFF

v_gene: TRBV30
j_gene: TRBJ2-7
CDR3aa: CAWRKREDPPYEQYF

v_gene: TRBV7-2
j_gene: TRBJ2-2
CDR3aa: CASSLALSHTGELFF

v_gene: TRBV10-2
j_gene: TRBJ1-5
CDR3aa: CASSERGVGSQPQHF

v_gene: TRBV5-1
j_gene: TRBJ1-2
CDR3aa: CASSQYGQVLGYTF

v_gene: TRBV5-1
j_gene: TRBJ2-1
CDR3aa: CASSPFLAGGLMNEQFF

v_gene: TRBV9
j_gene: TRBJ2-1
CDR3aa: CASSVRLDSSYNEQFF

v_gene: TRBV7-9
j_gene: TRBJ2-5
CDR3aa: CASSSPDRAGETQYF

v_gene: TRBV3-1/TRBV3-2
j_gene: TRBJ2-2
CDR3aa: CASSQAQLYTGELFF

v_gene: TRBV3-1/TRBV3-2
j_gene: TRBJ2-5
CDR3aa: CASSRTTLAGGPGTQYF

v_gene: TRBV27
j_gene: TRBJ2-5
CDR3aa: CASSINGGKETQYF

v_gene: TRBV7-8
j_gene: TRBJ1-2
CDR3aa: CASSPTRQTRGYTF

v_gene: TRBV18
j_gene: TRBJ2-3
CDR3aa: CASSPTGAVDTQYF

v_gene: TRBV5-4
j_gene: TRBJ2-1
CDR3aa: CASSTGLVTDNEQFF

v_gene: TRBV4-3
j_gene: TRBJ2-4
CDR3aa: CASSHSDRKAIQYF

v_gene: TRBV19
j_gene: TRBJ1-1
CDR3aa: CASSTEVRGTEAFF

v_gene: TRBV5-6
j_gene: TRBJ2-1
CDR3aa: CASSLRGYEQFF

v_gene: TRBV4-1
j_gene: TRBJ2-3
CDR3aa: CASSQEGSGGATTQYF

v_gene: TRBV11-2
j_gene: TRBJ2-3
CDR3aa: CASSRRHTQSTDTQYF